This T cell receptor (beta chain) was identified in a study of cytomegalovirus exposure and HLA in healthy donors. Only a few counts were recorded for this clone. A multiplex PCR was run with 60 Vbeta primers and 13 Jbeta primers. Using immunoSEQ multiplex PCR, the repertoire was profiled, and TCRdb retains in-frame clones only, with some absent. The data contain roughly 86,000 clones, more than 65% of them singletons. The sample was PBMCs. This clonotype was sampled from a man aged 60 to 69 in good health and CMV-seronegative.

The CDR3 loop reads CASSPQTGTQETQYF. The CDR3 DNA is TGCGCCAGCAGCCCGCAGACAGGGACCCAAGAGACCCAGTACTTC. The chain is built from TRBV5-1 and TRBJ2-5, with 7 bases matching TRBD1. Germline CDR1 and CDR2: SGHRS and YFSETQ. The V and J ends lost 4 bases and 1 base, in that order; junction bases with no gene match: 7. The CDR3 runs to 15 residues.